The rows below give T cell receptor beta chains drawn from one sample of a study of shared clonotypes between healthy human individuals. Using immunoSEQ multiplex PCR, the repertoire was profiled, and TCRdb retains in-frame clones only, with some absent. The table records millions of clones, 85% to 95% of them present only once. Source material: naive CD4+ T cells from PBMCs. The receptors shown here come from a young man in good health. Some clones in this sample may be carry-over from other donors' samples. Each CDR3 is given with its conserved first and last residue. The D gene is left open where the match is weak. Clone sizes are given selectively: once, few, many, or a class where the clone is expanded.

>-|TRBV12-5|-|14|TRBJ2-7
TGTGCTAGTGGTCTTAGCGGCAGCTCCTACGAGCAGTACTTC
CASGLSGSSYEQYF
>-|TRBV7-3|-|12|TRBJ2-1
TGTGCCAGCAGCTCAGGGCCAGGTGAGCAGTTCTTC
CASSSGPGEQFF
>few|TRBV7-3|-|14|TRBJ2-7
TGTGCCAGCAGCTTAGGGCTAGCTCCCTACGAGCAGTACTTC
CASSLGLAPYEQYF
>once|TRBV19|TRBD1|15|TRBJ2-7
TGTGCCAGTAGTATTGGACAGGGTCTCTCCTACGAGCAGTACTTC
CASSIGQGLSYEQYF
>-|TRBV11-2|-|15|TRBJ1-2
TGTGCCAGCAGCTCCCTACAGGGAAGAAGCTATGGCTACACCTTC
CASSSLQGRSYGYTF
>-|TRBV7-2|TRBD1|14|TRBJ1-1
TGTGCCAGCAGCTTACTAGCAGGGGGAACTGAAGCTTTCTTT
CASSLLAGGTEAFF
>-|TRBV6-1|-|15|TRBJ2-1
TGTGCCAGCAGTGAAGGAAACAGTCCGGGGGATGAGCAGTTCTTC
CASSEGNSPGDEQFF
>-|TRBV11-3|-|15|TRBJ2-5
TGTGCCAGCAGCACCCAGTCGGGGGGCGGCGAGACCCAGTACTTC
CASSTQSGGGETQYF
>-|TRBV11-2|-|13|TRBJ2-3
TGTGCCAGCAGCAGGCCCAACTTGGATACGCAGTATTTT
CASSRPNLDTQYF
>-|TRBV30|-|14|TRBJ1-2
TGTGCCTGGATCCCTCGACAGCGCTTCTATGGCTACACCTTC
CAWIPRQRFYGYTF
>-|TRBV18|TRBD1|16|TRBJ1-3
TGTGCCAGCTCCCTATTTACAGGGGGCTCTGGAAACACCATATATTTT
CASSLFTGGSGNTIYF
>-|TRBV4-2|-|15|TRBJ2-1
TGTGCCAGCAGCCAAGCCCTAGCGCCCTACAATGAGCAGTTCTTC
CASSQALAPYNEQFF
>-|TRBV19|TRBD1|14|TRBJ2-2
TGTGCCAGCTACTCAGGGGGCAGTACCGGGGAGCTGTTTTTT
CASYSGGSTGELFF
>-|TRBV7-9|TRBD2|16|TRBJ2-3
TGTGCCAGCAGCCGAATAACGGGAGGTTGGGCAGATACGCAGTATTTT
CASSRITGGWADTQYF
>-|TRBV9|TRBD2|14|TRBJ2-7
TGTGCCAGCAGCGTCGACGGACTAGCGGGGGAGCAGTACTTC
CASSVDGLAGEQYF
>-|TRBV7-3|-|17|TRBJ2-5
TGTGCCAGCAGCTTAGATCGGTCCCAGTCCGCGCAAGAGACCCAGTACTTC
CASSLDRSQSAQETQYF
>-|TRBV5-1|TRBD1|20|TRBJ2-7
TGCGCCAGCAGCTTGGATGTTCCTCGGGACAGCAAAGCGCTATCCTACGAGCAGTACTTC
CASSLDVPRDSKALSYEQYF
>-|TRBV11-3|TRBD2|16|TRBJ2-3
TGTGCCAGCAGCTTAGGAGGGCTAGCGGGAGGAGATACGCAGTATTTT
CASSLGGLAGGDTQYF
>-|TRBV6-6|-|14|TRBJ2-5
TGTGCCAGCAGTTACTCAGGGCACCAAGAGACCCAGTACTTC
CASSYSGHQETQYF
>-|TRBV5-6|-|17|TRBJ2-5
TGTGCCAGCAGCTTGGCGGGAAGGGCGGACGTCCAAGAGACCCAGTACTTC
CASSLAGRADVQETQYF
>-|TRBV2|-|15|TRBJ2-2
TGTGCCAGCAGTGTCCGGGGCACCGTGACCGGGGAGCTGTTTTTT
CASSVRGTVTGELFF
>-|TRBV28|-|11|TRBJ1-5
TGTGCCACCTTCGGCGGGGGTCCCCAGCATTTT
CATFGGGPQHF